This T cell receptor beta chain was profiled in a study of shared clonotypes between healthy human individuals. This clone was observed once. This CDR3 has 13 residues. Germline CDR1 reads SGHDN; CDR2 reads FVKESK. Deletions cut 6 bases from V and 3 bases from J, with 6 bases between. Sequencing used immunoSEQ multiplex PCR; TCRdb keeps in-frame clones, though not all of them. This sample carries about 590,000 clones, 95% to 96% of them seen once, and the ten largest clones take 0.085% to 0.11%. CD45RO-negative, CCR7-positively selected cells formed the naive CD8 fraction, excluding terminally differentiated effector memory CD45RA+ cells.

The rearrangement joins TRBV14 to TRBJ2-6; D possibly corresponds to TRBD1 (5 bases). What was sequenced was naive CD8+ T cells sorted from blood. The sequence derives from a woman aged 25 to 39 in good health. CDR3 protein: CASRGDGANVLTF. CDR3 DNA: TGTGCCAGCAGAGGGGATGGGGCCAACGTCCTGACTTTC.